These 14 T cell receptor beta chains were all obtained from the same sample, sequenced in a study of technical replicates of blood from a few donors. Profiling relied on immunoSEQ multiplex PCR, and the TCRdb table lists in-frame clones only, not all of them. The sample contains about 84,000 clones, about 97% of which appear only once. Sequences were obtained from T cells isolated from PBMCs. The receptors were gathered from a human donor in good health.

This clone was seen a single time. One end of the junction does not line up with germline, which may come from a read error. The rearrangement uses TRBV11-3 and TRBJ2-1, with 9 bases aligning to TRBD2. The CDR3 sequence is 15 residues long. The V gene's germline CDR1 is SGHNT and CDR2 YENEEA. The CDR3: CASRLVSGGPNEQFF. CDR3 DNA sequence: TGTGCCAGCAGATTAGTAAGCGGGGGGCCCAATGAGCAGTTCTTC. Variable domain in full (rest from reference TRBV11-3 and TRBJ2-1): EAGVVQSPRYKIIEKKQPVAFWCNPISGHNTLYWYLQNLGQGPELLIRYENEEAVDDSQLPKDRFSAERLKGVDSTLKIQPAELGDSAVYLCASRLVSGGPNEQFFGPGTRLTVL.

This chain joins TRBV9 and TRBJ2-5; 14 positions agree with TRBD2. The V and J ends lost 6 bases and 5 bases, in that order; junction bases with no gene match: 9. The CDR3 length is 16 residues. Germline CDR1 SGDLS, CDR2 YYNGEE. The CDR3 region has the DNA TGTGCCAGCACCCAGACTAGCGGGGGGGCCGGGGAGACCCAGTACTTC. Its translation is CASTQTSGGAGETQYF. The whole variable domain, remainder taken from reference TRBV9 and TRBJ2-5, is DSGVTQTPKHLITATGQRVTLRCSPRSGDLSVYWYQQSLDQGLQFLIQYYNGEERAKGNILERFSAQQFPDLHSELNLSSLELGDSALYFCASTQTSGGAGETQYFGPGTRLLVL.

The chain employs TRBV10-2 and TRBJ2-5; D perhaps matches TRBD2 (6 bases). CDR1 and CDR2 from the germline V gene are WSHSY and SAAADI. There are 13 residues in the CDR3. V lost 6 bases to trimming and J lost 1 base, with 9 bases between them. CDR3 in DNA: TGCGCCAGCAGCCTGGGGGGCCAAGAGACCCAGTACTTC. Translating it yields CASSLGGQETQYF.

Concerning this clone: Other nucleotide sequences from this sample produce the same CDR3. The chain has TRBV5-1 and TRBJ2-1; 13 bases map to TRBD2. V trimming: 0 bases; J trimming: 3 bases; junction bases outside the gene matches: 0. This CDR3 spans 16 amino acids. From germline, CDR1 is SGHRS and CDR2 YFSETQ. Here the CDR3 DNA reads TGCGCCAGCAGCTTGGGACTAGCGGGAGGCTACAATGAGCAGTTCTTC. Protein product: CASSLGLAGGYNEQFF.

The J gene is TRBJ2-7, the V gene TRBV6-5; D gene uncertain. Per germline, CDR1 MNHEY and CDR2 SVGAGI. The CDR3 covers 13 residues. Trimming pared 8 bases from V and 0 bases from J, leaving 11 bases between. The CDR3 here is CASSGRPSYEQYF. In DNA, the CDR3 is TGTGCCAGCTCAGGCAGGCCCTCCTACGAGCAGTACTTC.

The chain recombines TRBV5-4 with TRBJ2-3; a possible D gene is TRBD2 (6 bases). The length of the CDR3 is 16 residues. The germline CDR1 and CDR2 sequences are SGHNT and YYREEE (reference sequence). Trimming stripped 5 bases from V and 4 bases from J, with 20 bases between. The CDR3 nucleotides read TGTGCCAGCAGGAAACTAGCCCCTACGGGGGCAGATACGCAGTATTTT. This encodes CASRKLAPTGADTQYF.

V and J are TRBV7-9 and TRBJ2-1; D not resolved. Germline CDR1 reads SEHNR; CDR2 reads FQNEAQ (reference sequence). The CDR3 consists of 11 residues. The V gene lost 5 bases and the J gene lost 9 bases, with 8 bases spanning the gap. The CDR3 loop reads CASSQIAEQFF. The CDR3 DNA reads TGTGCCAGCAGCCAAATAGCTGAGCAGTTCTTC.

This chain links TRBV25-1 with TRBJ2-1; D possibly corresponds to TRBD2 (6 bases). Germline V gene lookup returns CDR1 MGHDK and CDR2 SYGVNS. The CDR3 spans 16 residues. The ends were cut back, 4 bases at V and 7 bases at J, with 20 bases in the middle. The CDR3 here is CASSASLASRGNEQFF. CDR3 sequence (DNA): TGTGCCAGCAGTGCGAGTCTAGCCTCCCGGGGGAATGAGCAGTTCTTC.

J is TRBJ2-1 and V is TRBV5-1; the D gene is possibly TRBD1 (6 bases). V dropped 0 bases and J dropped 5 bases, with 12 bases sitting between them. Germline V lookup: CDR1 SGHRS, CDR2 YFSETQ. This CDR3 spans 15 amino acids. As DNA, the CDR3 is TGCGCCAGCAGCTTGGCAGGGGACCTAAACAATGAGCAGTTCTTC. Encoded protein: CASSLAGDLNNEQFF. The full variable domain, completed using reference TRBV5-1 and TRBJ2-1, is KAGVTQTPRYLIKTRGQQVTLSCSPISGHRSVSWYQQTPGQGLQFLFEYFSETQRNKGNFPGRFSGRQFSNSRSEMNVSTLELGDSALYLCASSLAGDLNNEQFFGPGTRLTVL.

The V gene is TRBV7-8, the J gene TRBJ2-1; 8 bases align to TRBD2. Germline V lookup: CDR1 SGHVS, CDR2 FQNEAQ. V lost 2 bases to trimming and J lost 8 bases; unmatched junction nucleotides: 8. There are 15 residues in the CDR3. The CDR3 loop reads CASSLRGGPGYEQFF. The CDR3 region has the DNA TGTGCCAGCAGCTTACGGGGGGGCCCTGGGTATGAGCAGTTCTTC.

The gene calls are TRBV7-8 and TRBJ2-1; no definite D call. Germline CDR1 reads SGHVS; CDR2 reads FQNEAQ. This CDR3 spans 15 amino acids. The germline V and J ends were trimmed by 2 bases and 5 bases, with 13 bases remaining between them. Here the CDR3 reads CASSLIARSHNEQFF. Here the CDR3 DNA reads TGTGCCAGCAGCTTAATTGCTCGGTCGCACAATGAGCAGTTCTTC.

The CDR3 bases are TGTGCCATCAGTAAGGCGGGAGGGAGCTCCTACAATGAGCAGTTCTTC. Protein sequence: CAISKAGGSSYNEQFF. The chain links TRBV10-3 to TRBJ2-1, with 9 positions matching TRBD2. The germline V gene has CDR1 ENHRY and CDR2 SYGVKD. This CDR3 region has 16 residues. Trimming at V came to 5 bases and at J to 0 bases, leaving 5 bases not matched to a gene.

V and J are TRBV7-7 and TRBJ2-6; a weak D match, TRBD2 (5 bases). Germline V lookup: CDR1 SSHAT, CDR2 FNYEAQ (reference sequence). This CDR3 contains 17 residues. The V end lost 2 bases, the J end lost 0 bases, and 11 bases lay between the germline ends. The CDR3 loop is CASSLLGRGSGANVLTF. DNA for the CDR3: TGTGCCAGCAGCTTATTAGGACGGGGCTCTGGGGCCAACGTCCTGACTTTC. The entire variable domain, with the rest obtained from reference TRBV7-7 and TRBJ2-6, is as follows: GAGVSQSPRYKVTKRGQDVTLRCDPISSHATLYWYQQALGQGPEFLTYFNYEAQPDKSGLPSDRFSAERPEGSISTLTIQRTEQRDSAMYRCASSLLGRGSGANVLTFGAGSRLTVL.

This clone was counted a few times. The gene calls are TRBV11-1 and TRBJ1-2; no clear D. The CDR3 is 14 residues long. V was trimmed by 5 bases and J by 3 bases, leaving 13 bases between them. The germline gives CDR1 SGHAT, CDR2 FQDESV (reference sequence). The CDR3 DNA sequence: TGTGCCAGCAGCGGTATCTCTAGCGACTATGGCTACACCTTC. This encodes CASSGISSDYGYTF.